The 28 T cell receptor beta chains reported below all come from one sample, sequenced in a study of T cell repertoires in cytomegalovirus infection. TCRdb ran MiXCR on the reads and lists one entry per CDR3 protein. The data show about 890,000 distinct CDR3 sequences, 30% to 40% seen once. Their target antigens are unknown. This specimen consisted of cultured CD8+ T cells from PBMCs, obtained from culture after CMV antigen stimulation. These receptors were collected from a human donor in good health (CMV status not recorded). Some clones in this sample may be carry-over from other donors' samples.

This clonotype has just a few counts. CDR3 protein: CASTVNRGYGYTF. DNA of the CDR3: TGTGCCAGCACCGTGAATCGGGGCTATGGCTACACCTTC. The chain couples TRBV6-2 or TRBV6-3 to TRBJ1-2; D is unclear. Germline V gene sequence: CDR1 MNHEY, CDR2 SVGEGT. Trimming pared 7 bases from V and 4 bases from J, leaving 13 bases between. This CDR3 spans 13 amino acids.

This clonotype was recorded a few times. This chain links TRBV28 with TRBJ2-7; D perhaps matches TRBD1 (5 bases). V was trimmed by 2 bases and J by 3 bases, leaving 8 bases between them. From germline, CDR1 is MDHEN and CDR2 SYDVKM. This CDR3 spans 13 amino acids. As DNA, the CDR3 is TGTGCCAGCAGTTTAGAGGACATCTACGAGCAGTACTTC. It yields the protein CASSLEDIYEQYF. Full variable domain (missing parts from reference TRBV28 and TRBJ2-7): DVKVTQSSRYLVKRTGEKVFLECVQDMDHENMFWYRQDPGLGLRLIYFSYDVKMKEKGDIPEGYSVSREKKERFSLILESASTNQTSMYLCASSLEDIYEQYFGPGTRLTVT.

The genes are TRBV12-3 or TRBV12-4 and TRBJ1-2; TRBD1 matches 10 bases. Trimming at V came to 3 bases and at J to 0 bases, leaving 1 base not matched to a gene. This CDR3 has 15 amino acids. Here the CDR3 reads CASSFGTGANYGYTF. In DNA form, the CDR3 reads TGTGCCAGCAGTTTTGGGACAGGGGCTAACTATGGCTACACCTTC.

This rearrangement joins TRBV11-3 to TRBJ2-3; 9 bases fit TRBD1. Germline assignment: CDR1 SGHNT and CDR2 YENEEA. The CDR3 runs 18 residues. With V trimmed by 5 bases and J by 4 bases, 16 bases remained unmatched. CDR3: CASSRTGTGGYGSDTQYF. CDR3 in DNA: TGTGCCAGCAGCCGAACCGGAACAGGGGGCTATGGGTCAGATACGCAGTATTTT.

This chain uses TRBV27 with TRBJ1-2; D unresolved. CDR1 and CDR2 from the germline V gene are MNHEY and SMNVEV (reference sequence). This CDR3 comprises 15 residues. With 3 bases removed from V and 5 bases from J, the gap between germline ends came to 16 bases. In DNA, the CDR3 is TGTGCCAGCAGTTTCTCGACCCCTAGATGGTATGGCTACACCTTC. Protein: CASSFSTPRWYGYTF.

The V call is TRBV20-1, the J call TRBJ1-5; D remains unclear. This CDR3 region has 13 residues. V was cut by 3 bases and J by 0 bases, with 6 bases left in between. CDR1 and CDR2 from the germline V gene are DFQATT and SNEGSKA (reference sequence). The CDR3 is CSAREYSNQPQHF. As DNA, the CDR3 is TGCAGTGCTAGGGAATATAGCAATCAGCCCCAGCATTTT.

The chain employs TRBV12-3 or TRBV12-4 and TRBJ1-6; D not resolved. The CDR3 is 13 residues long. The V gene lost 7 bases and the J gene lost 7 bases, with 11 bases spanning the gap. The CDR3 DNA follows: TGTGCCAGCATCCGCCCCAGGAATTCACCCCTCCACTTT. This translates into CASIRPRNSPLHF.

This clonotype appeared many times. V is TRBV7-8 and J is TRBJ2-1; D is ambiguous. The CDR3 sequence is 15 residues long. Trimming cost V 4 bases and J 1 base, with 11 bases left between them. The germline V gene has CDR1 SGHVS and CDR2 FQNEAQ. This CDR3 is CASSSRRESYNEQFF. In nucleotides, the CDR3 is TGTGCCAGCAGCTCCCGTAGGGAATCCTACAATGAGCAGTTCTTC.

V is TRBV19 and J is TRBJ2-4, with D perhaps TRBD2 (6 bases). The CDR3 spans 13 residues. V was pared by 3 bases and J by 14 bases, with 17 bases between. Germline V gene lookup returns CDR1 LNHDA and CDR2 SQIVND (reference sequence). The CDR3 protein is CASSMGLEGREYF. DNA of the CDR3: TGTGCCAGTAGTATGGGATTGGAGGGCAGAGAGTACTTC.

The chain joins TRBV7-3 to TRBJ1-2; the match to TRBD1 covers 8 bases. Germline V gives CDR1 SGHTA, CDR2 FQGTGA. This CDR3 comprises 14 residues. Trimming cost V 4 bases and J 4 bases; bases outside gene matches: 5. The CDR3 sequence: CASSSTTGGYGYTF. In DNA, the CDR3 is TGTGCCAGCAGCTCTACCACAGGGGGCTATGGCTACACCTTC.

In nucleotides, the CDR3 is TGTGCCAGCAGTAGGGCGCTTGGGGAGCAGTACTTC. Protein sequence: CASSRALGEQYF. This sequence joins TRBV27 and TRBJ2-7; D is unclear. This CDR3 has 12 amino acids. The germline V and J ends were trimmed by 5 bases and 7 bases, with 12 bases remaining between them. Germline loops: CDR1 MNHEY, CDR2 SMNVEV (reference sequence).

This clonotype was picked up a small number of times. The V call is TRBV27, the J call TRBJ1-2, with a possible D match to TRBD1 (5 bases). The CDR3 sequence is 14 residues long. V was shortened by 2 bases and J by 8 bases, with 15 bases between the two germline ends. Per the germline V gene, CDR1 is MNHEY and CDR2 is SMNVEV (reference sequence). The CDR3 region is CASSLRARAGGYTF. CDR3 sequence (DNA): TGTGCCAGCAGTTTAAGGGCCAGGGCTGGAGGCTACACCTTC.

The CDR3 DNA follows: TGTGCCAGCATCCAACCAGGGGCCATTCAGGCTTTCTTT. Translated, it gives CASIQPGAIQAFF. The chain couples TRBV7-2 to TRBJ1-1; tentative D call: TRBD1 (6 bases). Germline V gene data show CDR1 as SGHTA and CDR2 as FQGNSA. The CDR3 is made up of 13 amino acids. The V end lost 7 bases, the J end lost 11 bases, and 20 bases lay between the germline ends.

This clonotype was picked up a small number of times. The gene calls are TRBV29-1 and TRBJ2-1; D gene ambiguous. Trimming took off 7 bases at V and 5 bases at J, with 15 bases between the two ends. Per the germline V gene, CDR1 is SQVTM and CDR2 is ANQGSEA. CDR3 length equals 13 residues. The CDR3 protein is CSGLQYNNNEQFF. The DNA for the CDR3 is TGCAGCGGCCTACAGTATAACAACAATGAGCAGTTCTTC.

The chain is built from TRBV2 and TRBJ2-5; a weak D match, TRBD1 (6 bases). This CDR3 has 16 amino acids. Germline assignment: CDR1 SNHLY and CDR2 FYNNEI. With 8 bases removed from V and 5 bases from J, the gap between germline ends came to 24 bases. CDR3 sequence: CASSSASGRGEETQYF. The CDR3 DNA follows: TGTGCCAGCTCGTCCGCATCGGGCAGGGGAGAGGAGACCCAGTACTTC.

The rearrangement joins TRBV6-6 to TRBJ2-7; D remains unclear. The CDR3 sequence is 13 residues long. V lost 0 bases to trimming and J lost 3 bases, with 6 bases between them. CDR1 MNHNY and CDR2 SVGAGI come from the germline V gene (reference sequence). The CDR3 DNA follows: TGTGCCAGCAGTTACTCCCAGGACTACGAGCAGTACGTC. It codes for CASSYSQDYEQYV.

The chain joins TRBV6-5 to TRBJ2-7; a possible D gene is TRBD1 (5 bases). The CDR3 extends over 15 amino acids. In germline, CDR1 is MNHEY, CDR2 SVGAGI. V was cut by 2 bases and J by 6 bases, with 17 bases left in between. The CDR3 DNA is TGTGCCAGCAGTTACGGGGCACTCACTGGCCGCGAGCAGTACTTC. Protein: CASSYGALTGREQYF.

The V and J genes are TRBV7-9 and TRBJ1-1; D might be TRBD1 (6 bases). Trimming shortened V by 5 bases and J by 6 bases, and 19 bases separated the two germline ends. The CDR3 totals 15 residues. Germline V gene data show CDR1 as SEHNR and CDR2 as FQNEAQ (reference sequence). The CDR3 DNA reads as TGTGCCAGCAGCCCCTCCCGAGCAGGGGAGGCTGAAGCTTTCTTT. Its protein is CASSPSRAGEAEAFF.

About this clonotype: The junction differs from germline at one of its ends, possibly a read error. The CDR3 coding sequence is TGTGCCAGCAGCCAAGATGTCCCAGGGGGCCCCGGAGAGACCCAGTACTTC. It encodes CASSQDVPGGPGETQYF. This chain links TRBV4-1 with TRBJ2-5, with 8 bases lining up with TRBD1. CDR3 size: 17 residues. Germline lookup yields CDR1 MGHRA and CDR2 YSYEKL.

The chain has TRBV5-6 and TRBJ1-4; perhaps TRBD1 as D (5 bases). The CDR3 has 16 residues. Germline CDR1 is SGHDT and CDR2 is YYEEEE. V shed 4 bases and J shed 0 bases, with 13 bases lying between them. Here the CDR3 reads CASSARDRTTNEKLFF. Written as DNA, the CDR3 is TGTGCCAGCAGCGCCCGGGACCGGACAACTAATGAAAAACTGTTTTTT. The variable domain in full, completed from reference TRBV5-6 and TRBJ1-4, reads DAGVTQSPTHLIKTRGQQVTLRCSPKSGHDTVSWYQQALGQGPQFIFQYYEEEERQRGNFPDRFSGHQFPNYSSELNVNALLLGDSALYLCASSARDRTTNEKLFFGSGTQLSVL.

The rearrangement links TRBV27 to TRBJ2-4; D is possibly TRBD1 or TRBD2 (5 bases each). The length of the CDR3 is 15 residues. The V end lost 0 bases, the J end lost 6 bases, and 12 bases lay between the germline ends. CDR1 and CDR2 from the germline V gene are MNHEY and SMNVEV (reference sequence). The CDR3 region has the DNA TGTGCCAGCAGTTTATCTCAGGGAGAGGGAAACATTCAGTACTTC. The encoded protein is CASSLSQGEGNIQYF.

V and J are TRBV4-1 and TRBJ2-3; D is possibly TRBD1 or TRBD2 (5 bases each). This CDR3 spans 15 amino acids. V was shortened by 0 bases and J by 2 bases, with 9 bases between the two germline ends. CDR1 is MGHRA and CDR2 is YSYEKL in the germline V gene. CDR3 in DNA: TGCGCCAGCAGCCAAGAGGGGGTACACACAGATACGCAGTATTTT. It yields the protein CASSQEGVHTDTQYF.

This clonotype was seen more than once but under ten times. The J gene is TRBJ2-1, the V gene TRBV6-5; D is ambiguous. Trimming removed 6 bases at V and 4 bases at J, with 7 bases between. Germline assignment: CDR1 MNHEY and CDR2 SVGAGI. This CDR3 spans 12 amino acids. The CDR3 reads CASSHSYNEQFF. CDR3 sequence (DNA): TGTGCCAGCAGCCACTCGTACAATGAGCAGTTCTTC.

This clonotype has ten or more counts. The V call is TRBV7-8, the J call TRBJ2-7; D is possibly TRBD2 (7 bases). The CDR3 has 14 amino acids. The germline gives CDR1 SGHVS, CDR2 FQNEAQ. Trimming stripped 1 base from V and 5 bases from J, with 12 bases between. CDR3 sequence (DNA): TGTGCCAGCAGCTTAGGCCGGGGGGCCCACGAGCAGTACTTC. Translation gives CASSLGRGAHEQYF.

This clonotype has ten or more counts. The chain employs TRBV19 and TRBJ2-2; D not resolved. CDR3 length: 13 residues. Germline lookup yields CDR1 LNHDA and CDR2 SQIVND (reference sequence). Trimming took 4 bases from V and 6 from J, leaving 9 bases between them. CDR3 coding DNA: TGTGCCAGTAGTACCCAGGCGTCCGGGGAGCTGTTTTTT. It is translated as CASSTQASGELFF.

In this sample, this clonotype turned up many times. The chain links TRBV12-3 or TRBV12-4 to TRBJ1-6, with 10 bases lining up with TRBD1. The J segment lost 10 bases and the V segment lost 7 bases, leaving 10 bases of the junction unmatched. This CDR3 is built from 15 residues. The CDR3 reads CASIRAGTGDSPLHF. The CDR3 DNA sequence: TGTGCCAGCATAAGGGCCGGGACAGGGGACTCACCCCTCCACTTT.

This clonotype was recorded a few times. The chain recombines TRBV4-1 with TRBJ2-5; the D is unclear. Between the trimmed V and J ends, which lost 0 bases and 5 bases, there was a span of 10 bases. CDR1 and CDR2 (germline): MGHRA, YSYEKL. This CDR3 has 14 residues. The CDR3 DNA sequence: TGCGCCAGCAGCCAAGACCCCATGGGGGAGACCCAGTACTTC. It specifies CASSQDPMGETQYF.

The chain uses TRBV6-2 or TRBV6-3 and TRBJ1-1; no clear D gene. Looked up from germline, CDR1 is MNHEY and CDR2 is SVGEGT. The CDR3 loop spans 13 amino acids. V lost 7 bases to trimming and J lost 3 bases, with 12 bases between them. CDR3 protein: CASNFLSYTEAFF. The CDR3 nucleotides are TGTGCCAGCAACTTTTTAAGTTACACTGAAGCTTTCTTT.